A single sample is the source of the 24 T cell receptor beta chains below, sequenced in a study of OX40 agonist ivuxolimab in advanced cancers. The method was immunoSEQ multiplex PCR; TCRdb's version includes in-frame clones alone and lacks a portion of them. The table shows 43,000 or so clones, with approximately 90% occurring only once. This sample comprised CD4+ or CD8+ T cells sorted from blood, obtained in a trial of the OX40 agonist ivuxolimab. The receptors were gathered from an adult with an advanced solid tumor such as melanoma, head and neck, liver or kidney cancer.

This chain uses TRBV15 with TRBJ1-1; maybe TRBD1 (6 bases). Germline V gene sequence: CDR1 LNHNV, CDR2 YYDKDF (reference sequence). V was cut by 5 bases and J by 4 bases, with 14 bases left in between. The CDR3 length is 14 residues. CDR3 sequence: CATSSDRTPTEAFF. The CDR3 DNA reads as TGTGCCACCAGCTCAGACAGGACCCCCACTGAAGCTTTCTTT.

CDR3 region: CASSPIRDRFSYEQYF. Here the CDR3 DNA reads TGTGCCAGCAGCCCTATCCGGGACCGCTTCTCCTACGAGCAGTACTTC. This chain uses TRBV7-9 with TRBJ2-7; D might be TRBD1 or TRBD2, each matching 5 bases. The V end lost 5 bases, the J end lost 0 bases, and 17 bases lay between the germline ends. Germline values: CDR1 SEHNR, CDR2 FQNEAQ (reference sequence). This CDR3 has 16 residues.

For the CDR3, the DNA is TGTGCCAGCAGTGAAGTCTCAGCCTATAGCAATCAGCCCCAGCATTTT. Translating it yields CASSEVSAYSNQPQHF. V and J are TRBV6-1 and TRBJ1-5; D is unresolved. Germline V gives CDR1 MNHNS, CDR2 SASEGT. Trimming took off 1 base at V and 0 bases at J, with 10 bases between the two ends. This CDR3 has 16 residues.

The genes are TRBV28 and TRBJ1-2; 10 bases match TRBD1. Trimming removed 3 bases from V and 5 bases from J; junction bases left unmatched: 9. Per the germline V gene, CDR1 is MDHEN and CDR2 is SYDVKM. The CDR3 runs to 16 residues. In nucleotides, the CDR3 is TGTGCCAGCAGTTTCCCGCAGACAGGGGGCGCGTATGGCTACACCTTC. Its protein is CASSFPQTGGAYGYTF.

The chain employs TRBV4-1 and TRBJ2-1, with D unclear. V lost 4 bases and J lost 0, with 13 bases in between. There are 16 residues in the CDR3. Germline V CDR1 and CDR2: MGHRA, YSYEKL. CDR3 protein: CASSPSDPNSYNEQFF. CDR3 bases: TGCGCCAGCAGCCCCTCGGACCCAAACTCCTACAATGAGCAGTTCTTC.

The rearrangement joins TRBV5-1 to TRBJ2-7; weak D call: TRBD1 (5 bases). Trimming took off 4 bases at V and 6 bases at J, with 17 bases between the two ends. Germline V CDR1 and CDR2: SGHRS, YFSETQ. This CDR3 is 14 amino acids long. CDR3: CASSGPRVFGEQYF. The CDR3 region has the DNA TGCGCCAGCAGCGGTCCCAGGGTGTTCGGCGAGCAGTACTTC.

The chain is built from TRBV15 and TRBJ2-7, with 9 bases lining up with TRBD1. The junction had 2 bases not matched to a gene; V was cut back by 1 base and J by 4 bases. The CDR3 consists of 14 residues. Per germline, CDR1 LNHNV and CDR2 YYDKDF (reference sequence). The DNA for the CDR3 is TGTGCCACCAGCAGAGCCGGACAGGGGTACGAGCAGTACTTC. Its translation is CATSRAGQGYEQYF.

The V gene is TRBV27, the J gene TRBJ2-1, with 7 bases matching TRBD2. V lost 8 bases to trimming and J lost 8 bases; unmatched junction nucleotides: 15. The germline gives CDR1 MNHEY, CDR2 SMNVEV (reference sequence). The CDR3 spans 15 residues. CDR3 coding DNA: TGTGCCAGCGGACTGTGGCGGGAGATTTTATATGAGCAGTTCTTC. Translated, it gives CASGLWREILYEQFF.

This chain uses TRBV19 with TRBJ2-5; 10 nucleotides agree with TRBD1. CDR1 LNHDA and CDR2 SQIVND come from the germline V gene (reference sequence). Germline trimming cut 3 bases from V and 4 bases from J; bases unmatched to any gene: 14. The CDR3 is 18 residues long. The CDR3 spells CASSIGRRLRDRGETQYF. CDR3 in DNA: TGTGCCAGTAGTATTGGTAGACGCTTACGGGACAGGGGAGAGACCCAGTACTTC.

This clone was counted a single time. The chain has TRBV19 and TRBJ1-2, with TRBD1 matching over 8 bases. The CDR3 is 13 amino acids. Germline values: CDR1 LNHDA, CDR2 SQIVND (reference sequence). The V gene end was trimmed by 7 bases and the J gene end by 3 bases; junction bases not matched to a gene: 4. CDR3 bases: TGTGCCAGTAAAACAGGGGGAGACTATGGCTACACCTTC. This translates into CASKTGGDYGYTF.

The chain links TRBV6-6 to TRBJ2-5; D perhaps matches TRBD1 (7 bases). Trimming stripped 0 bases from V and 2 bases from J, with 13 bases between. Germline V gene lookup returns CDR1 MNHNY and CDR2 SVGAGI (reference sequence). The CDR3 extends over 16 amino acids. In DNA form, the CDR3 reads TGTGCCAGCAGTTACTCCCAGGGGGGCGGACAAGAGACCCAGTACTTC. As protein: CASSYSQGGGQETQYF.

The CDR3 DNA is TGTGCCAGCAGCGACTACGTCTATGGCTACACCTTC. It codes for CASSDYVYGYTF. The V call is TRBV7-3, the J call TRBJ1-2, with D unresolved. The CDR3 runs 12 residues. Germline CDR1 and CDR2: SGHTA and FQGTGA. Deletions cut 5 bases from V and 4 bases from J, with 8 bases between.

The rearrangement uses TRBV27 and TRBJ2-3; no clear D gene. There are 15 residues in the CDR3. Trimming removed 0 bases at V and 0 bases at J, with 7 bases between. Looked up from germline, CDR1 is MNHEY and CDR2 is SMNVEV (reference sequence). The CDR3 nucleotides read TGTGCCAGCAGTTTATCCCCAACTAGCACAGATACGCAGTATTTT. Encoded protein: CASSLSPTSTDTQYF.

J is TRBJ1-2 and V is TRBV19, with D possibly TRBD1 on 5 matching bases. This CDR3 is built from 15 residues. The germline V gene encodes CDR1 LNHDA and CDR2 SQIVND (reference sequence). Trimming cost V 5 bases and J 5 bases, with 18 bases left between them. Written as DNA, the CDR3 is TGTGCCAGTAGTCCCGCTGGGACGGGCTTTTATGGCTACACCTTC. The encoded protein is CASSPAGTGFYGYTF.

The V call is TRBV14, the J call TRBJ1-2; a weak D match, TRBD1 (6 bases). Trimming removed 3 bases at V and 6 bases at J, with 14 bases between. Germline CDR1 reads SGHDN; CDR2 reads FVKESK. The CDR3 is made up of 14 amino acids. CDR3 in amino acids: CASSHRGLFNGYTF. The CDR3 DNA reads TGTGCCAGCAGCCACAGGGGTCTTTTTAATGGCTACACCTTC. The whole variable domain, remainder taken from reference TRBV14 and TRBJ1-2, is EAGVTQFPSHSVIEKGQTVTLRCDPISGHDNLYWYRRVMGKEIKFLLHFVKESKQDESGMPNNRFLAERTGGTYSTLKVQPAELEDSGVYFCASSHRGLFNGYTFGSGTRLTVV.

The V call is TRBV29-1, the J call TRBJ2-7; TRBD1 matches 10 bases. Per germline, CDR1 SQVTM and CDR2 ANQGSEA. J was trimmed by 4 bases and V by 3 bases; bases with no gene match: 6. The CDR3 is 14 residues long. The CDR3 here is CSVESRDRGYEQYF. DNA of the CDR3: TGCAGCGTTGAGAGCCGGGACAGGGGTTACGAGCAGTACTTC.

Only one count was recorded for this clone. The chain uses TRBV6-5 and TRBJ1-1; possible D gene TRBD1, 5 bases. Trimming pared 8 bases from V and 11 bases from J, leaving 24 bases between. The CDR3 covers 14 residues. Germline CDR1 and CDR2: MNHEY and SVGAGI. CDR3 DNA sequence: TGTGCCAGCTCATCCGGGACCGCATATTTCGGGGCTTTCTTT. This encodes CASSSGTAYFGAFF.

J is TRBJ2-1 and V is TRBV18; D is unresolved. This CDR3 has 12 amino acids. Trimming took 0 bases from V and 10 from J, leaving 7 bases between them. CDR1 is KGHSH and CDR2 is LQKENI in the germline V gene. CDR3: CASSPPNVEQFF. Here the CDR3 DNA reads TGTGCCAGCTCACCACCGAACGTCGAGCAGTTCTTC.

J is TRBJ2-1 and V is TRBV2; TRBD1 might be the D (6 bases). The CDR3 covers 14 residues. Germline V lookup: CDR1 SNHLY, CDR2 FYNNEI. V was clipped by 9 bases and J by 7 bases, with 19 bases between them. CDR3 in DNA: TGTGCCAGGGTCGCGGACAGCGCCCCTAATGAGCAGTTCTTC. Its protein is CARVADSAPNEQFF.

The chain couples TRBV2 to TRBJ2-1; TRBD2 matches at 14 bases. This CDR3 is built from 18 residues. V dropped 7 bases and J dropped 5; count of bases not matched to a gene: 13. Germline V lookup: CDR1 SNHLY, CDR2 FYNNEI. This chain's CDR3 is CASTSTGTSGRVHNEQFF. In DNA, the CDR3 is TGTGCCAGCACCTCGACCGGGACTAGCGGGAGAGTCCACAATGAGCAGTTCTTC.

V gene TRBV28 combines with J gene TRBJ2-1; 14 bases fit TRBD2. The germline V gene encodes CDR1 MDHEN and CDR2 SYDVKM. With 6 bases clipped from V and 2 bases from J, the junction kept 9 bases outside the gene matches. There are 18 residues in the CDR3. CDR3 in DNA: TGTGCCAGCAGACGACTAGCGGGAGGGCGAGGGGCCTACAATGAGCAGTTCTTC. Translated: CASRRLAGGRGAYNEQFF.

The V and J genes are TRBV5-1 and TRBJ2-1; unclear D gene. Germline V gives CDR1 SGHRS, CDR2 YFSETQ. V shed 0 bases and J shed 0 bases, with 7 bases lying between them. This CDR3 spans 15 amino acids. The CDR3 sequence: CASSLAESSYNEQFF. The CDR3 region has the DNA TGCGCCAGCAGCTTGGCGGAGTCCTCCTACAATGAGCAGTTCTTC.

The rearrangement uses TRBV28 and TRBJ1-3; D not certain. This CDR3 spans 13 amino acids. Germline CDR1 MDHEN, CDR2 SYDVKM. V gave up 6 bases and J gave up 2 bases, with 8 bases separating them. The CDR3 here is CASRRLAGNTIYF. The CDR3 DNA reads TGTGCCAGCAGAAGGCTGGCTGGAAACACCATATATTTT.

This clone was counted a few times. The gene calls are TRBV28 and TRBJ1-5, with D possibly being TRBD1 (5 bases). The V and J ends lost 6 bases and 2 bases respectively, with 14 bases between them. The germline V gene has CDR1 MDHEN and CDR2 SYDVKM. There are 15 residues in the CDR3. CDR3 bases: TGTGCCAGCAGAACTGGGGGGTCAGGCAATCAGCCCCAGCATTTT. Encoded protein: CASRTGGSGNQPQHF.